These 17 T cell receptor beta chains share one sample of origin, sequenced in a study of CXCR3-negative and CXCR3-positive naive CD8 T cells. TRB cDNA libraries were made by UMI-labeled 5' RACE. With the 5' RACE reads reprocessed, TCRdb shows one record per CDR3 protein and no DNA. The clone table shows approximately 130,000 distinct CDR3 sequences, with the ten largest holding about 0.37%. Study-level findings and limits: A higher hydrophobicity marked the TRB CDR3s of CXCR3-positive naive cells versus CXCR3-negative naive cells.

No antigen is known for these receptors. Sequencing was performed on naive CXCR3+ CD8+ T cells from blood. Stated subset: CD45RO-CCR7+CD27+CD95- naive CD8+ T cells expressing CXCR3 (TNR3+). These receptors all stem from a human donor in good health. Some clones in this sample may be carry-over from other donors' samples.

CDR3 sequence: CASRPPGNEQYF. The chain employs TRBV28 and TRBJ2-7; TCRdb reports TRBD1, a call that lacks DNA to check it against. Germline-derived CDR1 and CDR2 are MDHEN and SYDVKM. The CDR3 is made up of 12 amino acids.

This chain connects TRBV7-8 to TRBJ2-1; TCRdb lists TRBD1, though no DNA is available to test this call. Germline V gene lookup returns CDR1 SGHVS and CDR2 FQNEAQ. The CDR3 is made up of 16 amino acids. Here the CDR3 reads CASSLQGWTSYNEQFF.

The chain links TRBV7-8 to TRBJ2-7; TCRdb indicates TRBD2, and absent DNA this call remains unverified. The CDR3 runs 16 residues. Germline V gene lookup returns CDR1 SGHVS and CDR2 FQNEAQ. This CDR3 reads CASSPEGTSGSYEQYF.

The chain employs TRBV5-1 and TRBJ1-1; there is no DNA to check the TCRdb D call of TRBD1. This CDR3 spans 14 amino acids. CDR1 is SGHRS and CDR2 is YFSETQ in the germline V gene. This chain's CDR3 is CASSSDMMNTEALF.

The chain is built from TRBV11-2 and TRBJ2-7; the TCRdb call, TRBD1, lacks DNA for checking. This CDR3 has 14 residues. Germline V CDR1 and CDR2: SGHAT, FQNNGV. CDR3 in amino acids: CASSYPGPAYEQYF.

The V call is TRBV29-1, the J call TRBJ2-7; lacking DNA, the TRBD1 call made by TCRdb goes unchecked. Germline V gene lookup returns CDR1 SQVTM and CDR2 ANQGSEA. The length of the CDR3 is 17 residues. This CDR3 is CSVEGGTATGVLGEQYF.

The J gene is TRBJ2-1, the V gene TRBV7-2. Germline values: CDR1 SGHTA, CDR2 FQGNSA. The CDR3 has 17 amino acids. The CDR3 here is CASSLDTAGGTYNEQFF.

CDR3 loop: CASSLDRSYEQYF. This chain joins TRBV5-1 and TRBJ2-7. This CDR3 contains 13 residues. Per germline, CDR1 SGHRS and CDR2 YFSETQ.

The chain uses TRBV28 and TRBJ2-1; TCRdb's D call, TRBD2, is unchecked because there is no DNA. Germline V gene sequence: CDR1 MDHEN, CDR2 SYDVKM. The CDR3 length is 15 residues. CDR3 residues: CASTQGGTYYNEQFF.

This chain uses TRBV7-7 with TRBJ2-5; the TRBD1 assignment by TCRdb is unverifiable without DNA. Germline V gene data show CDR1 as SSHAT and CDR2 as FNYEAQ (reference sequence). The length of the CDR3 is 15 residues. CDR3 protein: CASSLGLGLQETQYF.

The CDR3 region is CASSILAVIGNEQFF. This sequence joins TRBV19 and TRBJ2-1; the D call of TRBD2 rests on TCRdb alone, since no DNA is present to check it. The CDR3 covers 15 residues. Per germline, CDR1 LNHDA and CDR2 SQIVND (reference sequence).

V is TRBV6-5 and J is TRBJ1-1; lacking DNA, the TRBD1 call made by TCRdb goes unchecked. CDR3 size: 13 residues. Germline V gene data show CDR1 as MNHEY and CDR2 as SVGAGI. This CDR3 reads CASSYGTNTEAFF.

V and J are TRBV7-9 and TRBJ2-7; as DNA is missing, the TRBD1 call by TCRdb cannot be tested. The CDR3 spans 14 residues. The germline CDR1 and CDR2 sequences are SEHNR and FQNEAQ (reference sequence). This CDR3 is CASSFGTGESEQYF.

The V call is TRBV10-3, the J call TRBJ1-2. The length of the CDR3 is 16 residues. Germline lookup yields CDR1 ENHRY and CDR2 SYGVKD. CDR3 region: CAISEEDGSLTYGYTF.

The rearrangement uses TRBV7-9 and TRBJ1-1; with no DNA, the TCRdb D assignment of TRBD1 cannot be verified. This CDR3 has 14 amino acids. The germline V gene has CDR1 SEHNR and CDR2 FQNEAQ (reference sequence). The CDR3 protein is CASSPGRGNTEAFF.

The V gene is TRBV19, the J gene TRBJ2-5; without DNA, the TCRdb call of TRBD2 cannot be checked. In germline, CDR1 is LNHDA, CDR2 SQIVND (reference sequence). CDR3 length equals 16 residues. CDR3 protein: CASSIAGWGFEETQYF.

The CDR3 spells CASSLVGTTNEQFF. The gene calls are TRBV11-2 and TRBJ2-1; TCRdb's D call, TRBD1, is unchecked because there is no DNA. Per the germline V gene, CDR1 is SGHAT and CDR2 is FQNNGV. There are 14 residues in the CDR3.